The clone carrying this T cell receptor beta chain came up many times. This entry comes from a study of neurological immune-mediated disorders. A single record per CDR3 protein comes from TCRdb applying MiXCR to the 5' RACE reads. This table holds 36,000 or so distinct CDR3 sequences, about a tenth found once. The CDR3 spans 14 residues. The V gene end was trimmed by 7 bases and the J gene end by 7 bases; junction bases not matched to a gene: 5. The germline V gene has CDR1 KGHDR and CDR2 SFDVKD. This clonotype originated in a woman in her 30s with HTLV-1-associated myelopathy (HAM/TSP). The sequenced sample was PBMCs. This chain links TRBV24-1 with TRBJ2-1; 11 positions match TRBD2. The CDR3: CATRPSGGRNEQFF. For the CDR3, the DNA is TGTGCCACCAGGCCTAGCGGGGGGAGAAATGAGCAGTTCTTC.